The 31 T cell receptor beta chains below all came from one sample that was sequenced in a study of cytomegalovirus exposure and HLA in healthy donors. PCR was performed using 60 Vbeta and 13 Jbeta primers. Repertoires were generated with immunoSEQ multiplex PCR, while TCRdb's copy carries only in-frame clones and drops some. Found here are approximately 83,000 clones, more than 75% of them singletons; the top ten hold 2% to 2.5%. Sample: PBMCs. Receptors were obtained from a man between 18 and 29 years old in good health and CMV-seronegative.

The V call is TRBV9, the J call TRBJ2-3, with a possible D match to TRBD2 (5 bases). Germline CDR1 is SGDLS and CDR2 is YYNGEE. The CDR3 consists of 15 residues. Trimming took 0 bases from V and 0 from J, leaving 8 bases between them. The CDR3 reads CASSVGPGSTDTQYF. In DNA form, the CDR3 reads TGTGCCAGCAGCGTAGGTCCGGGGAGCACAGATACGCAGTATTTT.

This chain uses TRBV5-4 with TRBJ2-3; 7 bases map to TRBD1. Looked up from germline, CDR1 is SGHNT and CDR2 is YYREEE (reference sequence). V lost 2 bases, J lost 2 bases, and 5 bases stayed unmatched. This CDR3 has 15 residues. CDR3 sequence (DNA): TGTGCCAGCAGCTTTCGACAGGGTCTCACAGATACGCAGTATTTT. Translated: CASSFRQGLTDTQYF.

This chain connects TRBV5-1 to TRBJ2-7; perhaps TRBD2 as D (5 bases). Trimming stripped 1 base from V and 6 bases from J, with 11 bases between. The germline V gene has CDR1 SGHRS and CDR2 YFSETQ. This CDR3 is built from 13 residues. The CDR3 nucleotides are TGCGCCAGCAGCTTGAACAGCGAGGGCGAGCAGTACTTC. Protein product: CASSLNSEGEQYF.

The chain is built from TRBV4-2 and TRBJ1-3, with a tentative D call TRBD1 (6 bases). The germline gives CDR1 LGHNA, CDR2 YNFKEQ. The CDR3 is 17 amino acids. The V end lost 1 base, the J end lost 0 bases, and 13 bases lay between the germline ends. The chain's CDR3 is CASSQGPGTFSGNTIYF. In DNA form, the CDR3 reads TGTGCCAGCAGCCAAGGCCCCGGGACATTCTCTGGAAACACCATATATTTT.

This chain uses TRBV18 with TRBJ2-1; tentatively, D is TRBD1 (5 bases). In germline, CDR1 is KGHSH, CDR2 LQKENI. The V end was cut by 0 bases, the J end by 4 bases, with 16 bases between. The CDR3 runs 17 residues. As DNA, the CDR3 is TGTGCCAGCTCACCACCGCCTTCTAGTGGGGCTTACAATGAGCAGTTCTTC. Its translation is CASSPPPSSGAYNEQFF.

J is TRBJ2-5 and V is TRBV6-5, with TRBD1 identical over 8 bases. The end of the DNA is better explained by TRBJ2-7, so the J call may be wrong. The CDR3 totals 15 residues. Germline V gene sequence: CDR1 MNHEY, CDR2 SVGAGI. Here the CDR3 reads CASSVDRGFSYEQYF. CDR3 in DNA: TGTGCCAGCAGCGTTGACAGGGGATTCTCCTACGAGCAGTACTTC.

This clone was observed a few times. The chain combines TRBV7-6 with TRBJ2-1, with 8 bases lining up with TRBD1. Unmatched junction bases numbered 9, after V lost 5 bases and J lost 6 bases. The CDR3 spans 15 residues. CDR1 is SGHVS and CDR2 is FNYEAQ in the germline V gene. The CDR3 region has the DNA TGTGCCAGCAGCCTCGGACAGGGTTTCGTCAATGAGCAGTTCTTC. Amino acid sequence: CASSLGQGFVNEQFF. The full variable domain, in which reference TRBV7-6 and TRBJ2-1 provide the parts outside the CDR3, is GAGVSQSPRYKVTKRGQDVALRCDPISGHVSLYWYRQALGQGPEFLTYFNYEAQQDKSGLPNDRFSAERPEGSISTLTIQRTEQRDSAMYRCASSLGQGFVNEQFFGPGTRLTVL.

The rearrangement uses TRBV7-2 and TRBJ2-2; TRBD1 might be the D (7 bases). CDR1 is SGHTA, CDR2 FQGNSA, per germline. The V gene lost 4 bases and the J gene lost 8 bases, with 17 bases spanning the gap. The CDR3 covers 15 residues. CDR3 sequence (DNA): TGTGCCAGCAGCTCCAGGGGGGCTCCTACGGGGGAGCTGTTTTTT. It codes for CASSSRGAPTGELFF.

The CDR3 DNA reads TGCGCCAGCAGCTTTGATGCTACCTCCAAAAACATTCAGTACTTC. Its protein is CASSFDATSKNIQYF. The V call is TRBV5-1, the J call TRBJ2-4; D gene uncertain. This CDR3 contains 15 residues. Germline lookup yields CDR1 SGHRS and CDR2 YFSETQ. The V gene lost 2 bases and the J gene lost 2 bases, with 11 bases spanning the gap.

The rearrangement joins TRBV4-2 to TRBJ1-2; D gene ambiguous. The V gene lost 7 bases and the J gene lost 0 bases, with 15 bases spanning the gap. Germline assignment: CDR1 LGHNA and CDR2 YNFKEQ. The CDR3 runs to 15 residues. The CDR3 protein is CASTPKPRANYGYTF. DNA of the CDR3: TGTGCCAGCACCCCCAAGCCCCGGGCTAACTATGGCTACACCTTC.

The chain carries TRBV5-1 and TRBJ2-2, with 7 nucleotides matching TRBD1. This CDR3 contains 14 residues. Trimming removed 4 bases from V and 3 bases from J; junction bases left unmatched: 3. Germline values: CDR1 SGHRS, CDR2 YFSETQ. The CDR3 DNA reads as TGCGCCAGCAGCACGGGACAGCACACCGGGGAGCTGTTTTTT. It yields the protein CASSTGQHTGELFF.

In this sample, this clone turned up a few times. The V call is TRBV30, the J call TRBJ1-2; D unclear. Germline V lookup: CDR1 GTSNPN, CDR2 SVGIG (reference sequence). The CDR3 runs to 11 residues. Deletions cut 0 bases from V and 4 bases from J, with 3 bases between. CDR3 sequence reads: CAWSVLYGYTF. CDR3 in DNA: TGTGCCTGGAGTGTTCTCTATGGCTACACCTTC.

The chain joins TRBV5-1 to TRBJ1-1, with 7 bases lining up with TRBD1. The CDR3 loop spans 16 amino acids. Germline loops: CDR1 SGHRS, CDR2 YFSETQ. V gave up 4 bases and J gave up 0 bases; unmatched junction bases: 9. The chain's CDR3 is CASSPRQGTLNTEAFF. In DNA, the CDR3 is TGCGCCAGCAGCCCCAGACAGGGAACACTGAACACTGAAGCTTTCTTT.

The sample holds a few counts of this clone. The V and J genes are TRBV15 and TRBJ2-2; possibly TRBD2 for D (5 bases). Germline CDR1 and CDR2: LNHNV and YYDKDF (reference sequence). The germline V and J ends were trimmed by 4 bases and 3 bases, with 12 bases remaining between them. The CDR3 is 15 residues long. The CDR3 reads CATSNRRGYTGELFF. The CDR3 bases are TGTGCCACCAGCAATAGACGGGGATACACCGGGGAGCTGTTTTTT.

This chain uses TRBV11-2 with TRBJ2-6; 10 nucleotides align to TRBD1. The CDR3 has 17 residues. Germline values: CDR1 SGHAT, CDR2 FQNNGV. V was clipped by 3 bases and J by 4 bases; unmatched bases: 6. Here the CDR3 DNA reads TGTGCCAGCAGCTTGGGACAGGGGAAGTCCGGGGCCAACGTCCTGACTTTC. Protein sequence: CASSLGQGKSGANVLTF.

V usage is TRBV5-8 and J usage is TRBJ2-7; D may be TRBD1 (6 bases). With 4 bases removed from V and 3 bases from J, the gap between germline ends came to 11 bases. This CDR3 contains 13 residues. Per germline, CDR1 SGHTS and CDR2 YDEGEE. CDR3 bases: TGTGCCAGCAGCCGCCGGGACAACTACGAGCAGTACTTC. Protein product: CASSRRDNYEQYF.

This clone has just one count. This chain uses TRBV6-1 with TRBJ1-2; D is perhaps TRBD1 (6 bases). Trimming left V 8 bases short and J 2 bases short, with 12 bases between. The CDR3 covers 13 residues. Germline lookup yields CDR1 MNHNS and CDR2 SASEGT. The CDR3 DNA reads TGTGCCAGCGTCAGGACAGCAAACTATGGCTACACCTTC. Its protein product is CASVRTANYGYTF.

The chain carries TRBV5-4 and TRBJ1-2; 7 nucleotides match TRBD1. V lost 3 bases and J lost 8; bases outside the gene matches: 13. This CDR3 comprises 15 residues. CDR1 and CDR2 (germline): SGHNT, YYREEE (reference sequence). The CDR3 is CASSSNAQGQGGYTF. CDR3 nucleotides: TGTGCCAGCAGCTCCAACGCACAGGGGCAAGGGGGCTACACCTTC.

This chain links TRBV20-1 with TRBJ1-2, with D possibly matching TRBD1 (5 bases). Per the germline V gene, CDR1 is DFQATT and CDR2 is SNEGSKA (reference sequence). Trimming took off 7 bases at V and 2 bases at J, with 8 bases between the two ends. This CDR3 comprises 11 residues. The CDR3 is CSVPGNYGYTF. The CDR3 DNA follows: TGCAGTGTGCCAGGGAACTATGGCTACACCTTC.

CDR3 DNA sequence: TGTGCCAGCAGCGGGAGGGTTAGCCTTTCGGGTGAAAAACTGTTTTTT. Translation: CASSGRVSLSGEKLFF. V is TRBV7-2 and J is TRBJ1-4; D ambiguous. The germline V gene has CDR1 SGHTA and CDR2 FQGNSA. V dropped 5 bases and J dropped 7 bases, with 20 bases sitting between them. The CDR3 is 16 residues long.

This clone was detected only a few times. The chain employs TRBV5-4 and TRBJ2-1; 9 bases map to TRBD2. V lost 2 bases and J lost 0; bases outside the gene matches: 6. The CDR3 is 17 residues long. Germline CDR1 and CDR2: SGHNT and YYREEE (reference sequence). In DNA, the CDR3 is TGTGCCAGCAGCTTCCTAGCGGGGAAGAGCTCCTACAATGAGCAGTTCTTC. It encodes CASSFLAGKSSYNEQFF.

The J gene is TRBJ1-2, the V gene TRBV5-1; 8 bases line up with TRBD1. V lost 2 bases and J lost 2; bases outside the gene matches: 5. From germline, CDR1 is SGHRS and CDR2 YFSETQ. The CDR3 contains 15 residues. For the CDR3, the DNA is TGCGCCAGCAGCTTCGGACAGGGATTCAACTATGGCTACACCTTC. Its protein is CASSFGQGFNYGYTF.

This chain connects TRBV7-2 to TRBJ2-1; weak D call: TRBD1 (6 bases). The CDR3 loop spans 17 amino acids. CDR1 and CDR2 from the germline V gene are SGHTA and FQGNSA. V lost 7 bases to trimming and J lost 0 bases, with 19 bases between them. CDR3 DNA sequence: TGTGCCAGCACCCCATTCGGGACATCCAACTCCTACAATGAGCAGTTCTTC. Protein product: CASTPFGTSNSYNEQFF. The whole variable domain, filled in from reference TRBV7-2 and TRBJ2-1, reads GAGVSQSPSNKVTEKGKDVELRCDPISGHTALYWYRQSLGQGLEFLIYFQGNSAPDKSGLPSDRFSAERTGGSVSTLTIQRTQQEDSAVYLCASTPFGTSNSYNEQFFGPGTRLTVL.

This clone was picked up a small number of times. The chain carries TRBV18 and TRBJ2-2; TRBD2 might be the D (5 bases). This CDR3 region has 15 residues. Trimming removed 4 bases at V and 1 base at J, with 10 bases between. Germline loops: CDR1 KGHSH, CDR2 LQKENI. Written as DNA, the CDR3 is TGTGCCAGCTCACTTCTCCGGGAGAACACCGGGGAGCTGTTTTTT. This encodes CASSLLRENTGELFF.

This clone was recorded a few times. The chain employs TRBV7-9 and TRBJ2-5; 7 bases are shared with TRBD1. The ends lost 3 bases at V and 5 bases at J; junction bases unmatched: 12. In germline, CDR1 is SEHNR, CDR2 FQNEAQ (reference sequence). This CDR3 has 16 residues. In nucleotides, the CDR3 is TGTGCCAGCAGCTTTCCCTTTGGACAGGAAAGGGAGACCCAGTACTTC. Encoded protein: CASSFPFGQERETQYF.

The chain combines TRBV11-2 with TRBJ1-2; weak D call: TRBD1 (5 bases). Germline assignment: CDR1 SGHAT and CDR2 FQNNGV. The CDR3 is 16 amino acids. V gave up 1 base and J gave up 5 bases, with 17 bases separating them. The CDR3 loop reads CASSLVGGGGGYGYTF. The CDR3 DNA reads TGTGCCAGCAGCTTAGTAGGCGGCGGGGGAGGTTATGGCTACACCTTC.

The V and J genes are TRBV6-1 and TRBJ2-2, with TRBD2 identical over 10 bases. The V segment lost 4 bases and the J segment 4 bases; nucleotides outside the gene matches: 6. CDR1 and CDR2 (germline): MNHNS, SASEGT. This CDR3 spans 16 amino acids. The CDR3 DNA sequence: TGTGCCAGCAGTGGGCTAGCGGGGGAGACCACCGGGGAGCTGTTTTTT. Translating it yields CASSGLAGETTGELFF.

The chain couples TRBV2 to TRBJ2-3, with 8 bases lining up with TRBD2. V lost 7 bases, J lost 2 bases, and 11 bases stayed unmatched. The CDR3 totals 16 residues. Per germline, CDR1 SNHLY and CDR2 FYNNEI. The CDR3 loop is CASIAVAGGFTDTQYF. For the CDR3, the DNA is TGTGCCAGCATCGCGGTGGCGGGGGGATTCACAGATACGCAGTATTTT.

This rearrangement joins TRBV7-2 to TRBJ2-7, with TRBD1 as a possible D gene (5 bases). The V gene's germline CDR1 is SGHTA and CDR2 FQGNSA. V lost 3 bases to trimming and J lost 5 bases, with 11 bases between them. This CDR3 region has 13 residues. The CDR3 sequence: CASSFGRADEQYF. The CDR3 DNA reads as TGTGCCAGCAGCTTTGGCAGGGCCGACGAGCAGTACTTC.

This chain uses TRBV5-1 with TRBJ2-2; 11 bases map to TRBD2. Germline V gene sequence: CDR1 SGHRS, CDR2 YFSETQ. Losses at the gene ends were 4 bases for V and 4 bases for J; bases not matched to a gene: 9. The CDR3 is made up of 17 amino acids. The DNA for the CDR3 is TGCGCCAGCAGCCGGGTAGCGGGGGGGCCAGGCACCGGGGAGCTGTTTTTT. Amino acids: CASSRVAGGPGTGELFF.

This chain connects TRBV13 to TRBJ2-1, with TRBD1 as a possible D gene (5 bases). Germline CDR1 and CDR2: PRHDT and FYEKMQ (reference sequence). Trimming took off 1 base at V and 7 bases at J, with 14 bases between the two ends. The CDR3 loop spans 15 amino acids. The CDR3 loop reads CASSLDRPRANEQFF. CDR3 nucleotides: TGTGCCAGCAGCTTAGACAGGCCCCGGGCTAATGAGCAGTTCTTC.